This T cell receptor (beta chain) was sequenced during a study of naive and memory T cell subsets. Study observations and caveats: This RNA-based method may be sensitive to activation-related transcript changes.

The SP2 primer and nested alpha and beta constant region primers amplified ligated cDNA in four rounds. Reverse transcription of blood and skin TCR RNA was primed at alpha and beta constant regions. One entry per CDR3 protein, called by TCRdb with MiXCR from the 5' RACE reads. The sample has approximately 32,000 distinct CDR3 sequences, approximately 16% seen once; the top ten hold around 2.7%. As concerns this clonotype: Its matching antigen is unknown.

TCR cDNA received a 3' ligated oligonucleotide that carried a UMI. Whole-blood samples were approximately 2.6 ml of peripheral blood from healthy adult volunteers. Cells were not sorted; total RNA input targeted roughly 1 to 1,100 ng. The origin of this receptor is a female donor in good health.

This chain's CDR3 is CSASRTGDSYEQYF. The CDR3 DNA reads TGCAGTGCTAGCCGGACAGGGGATTCCTACGAGCAGTACTTC. The chain combines TRBV20-1 with TRBJ2-7; 9 bases line up with TRBD1. J gave up 1 base and V 3 bases, and 4 bases lay outside the gene matches. The CDR3 extends over 14 amino acids. Germline CDR1 DFQATT, CDR2 SNEGSKA (reference sequence).